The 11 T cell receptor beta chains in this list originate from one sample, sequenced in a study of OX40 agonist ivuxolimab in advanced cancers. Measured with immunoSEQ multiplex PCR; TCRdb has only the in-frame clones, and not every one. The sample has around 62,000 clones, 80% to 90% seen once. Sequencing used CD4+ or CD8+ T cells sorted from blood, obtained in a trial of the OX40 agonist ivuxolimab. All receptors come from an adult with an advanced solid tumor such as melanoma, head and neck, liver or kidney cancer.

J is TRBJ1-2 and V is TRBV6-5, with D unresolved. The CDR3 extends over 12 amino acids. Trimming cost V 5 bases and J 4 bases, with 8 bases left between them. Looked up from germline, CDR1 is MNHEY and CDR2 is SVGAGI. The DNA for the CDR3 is TGTGCCAGCAGTGATAACGGCTATGGCTACACCTTC. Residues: CASSDNGYGYTF.

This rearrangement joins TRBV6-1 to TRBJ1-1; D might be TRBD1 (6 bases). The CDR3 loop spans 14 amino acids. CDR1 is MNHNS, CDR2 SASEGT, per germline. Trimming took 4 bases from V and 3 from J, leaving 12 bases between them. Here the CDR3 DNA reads TGTGCCAGCAGTGTCCGGGGGCTGGACACTGAAGCTTTCTTT. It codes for CASSVRGLDTEAFF.

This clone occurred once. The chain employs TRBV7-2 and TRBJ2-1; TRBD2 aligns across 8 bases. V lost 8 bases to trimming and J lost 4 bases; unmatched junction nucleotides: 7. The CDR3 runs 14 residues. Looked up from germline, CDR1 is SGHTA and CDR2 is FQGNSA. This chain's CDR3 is CASVGVAGYNEQFF. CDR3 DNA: TGTGCCAGCGTCGGGGTAGCGGGGTACAATGAGCAGTTCTTC.

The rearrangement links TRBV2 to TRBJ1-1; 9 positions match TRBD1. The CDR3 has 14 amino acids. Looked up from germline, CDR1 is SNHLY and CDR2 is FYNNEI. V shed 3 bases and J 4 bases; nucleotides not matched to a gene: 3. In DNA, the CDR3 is TGTGCCAGCAGTGAGGGGACAGGGCGCACTGAAGCTTTCTTT. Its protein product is CASSEGTGRTEAFF.

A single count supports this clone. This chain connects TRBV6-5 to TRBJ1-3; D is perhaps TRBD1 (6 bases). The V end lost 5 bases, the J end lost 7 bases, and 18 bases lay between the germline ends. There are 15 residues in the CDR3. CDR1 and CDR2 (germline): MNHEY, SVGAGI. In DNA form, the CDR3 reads TGTGCCAGCAGTGTTGATTGGGGGGCGCGTAACACCATATATTTT. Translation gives CASSVDWGARNTIYF.

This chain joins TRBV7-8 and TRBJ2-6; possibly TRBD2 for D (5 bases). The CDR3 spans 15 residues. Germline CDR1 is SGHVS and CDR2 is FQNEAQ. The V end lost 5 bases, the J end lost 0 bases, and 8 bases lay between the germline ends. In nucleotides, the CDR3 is TGTGCCAGCAGCCCCCGGGGCTCTGGGGCCAACGTCCTGACTTTC. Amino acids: CASSPRGSGANVLTF.

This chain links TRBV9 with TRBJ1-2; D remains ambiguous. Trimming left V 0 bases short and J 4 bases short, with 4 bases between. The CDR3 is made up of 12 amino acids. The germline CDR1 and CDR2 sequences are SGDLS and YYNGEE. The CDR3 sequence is CASSVDSYGYTF. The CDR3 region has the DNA TGTGCCAGCAGCGTAGATAGCTATGGCTACACCTTC.

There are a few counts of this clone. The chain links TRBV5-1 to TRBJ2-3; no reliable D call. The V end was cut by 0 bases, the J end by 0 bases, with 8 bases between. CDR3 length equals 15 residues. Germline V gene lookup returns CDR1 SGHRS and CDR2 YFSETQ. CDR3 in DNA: TGCGCCAGCAGCTTGGACGGTTCTAGCACAGATACGCAGTATTTT. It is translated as CASSLDGSSTDTQYF.

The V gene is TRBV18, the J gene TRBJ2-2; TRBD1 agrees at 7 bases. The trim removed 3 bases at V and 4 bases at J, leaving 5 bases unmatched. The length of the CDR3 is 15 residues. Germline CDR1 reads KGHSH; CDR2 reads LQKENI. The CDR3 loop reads CASSPQAGGTGELFF. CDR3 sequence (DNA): TGTGCCAGCTCACCTCAGGCAGGGGGCACCGGGGAGCTGTTTTTT.

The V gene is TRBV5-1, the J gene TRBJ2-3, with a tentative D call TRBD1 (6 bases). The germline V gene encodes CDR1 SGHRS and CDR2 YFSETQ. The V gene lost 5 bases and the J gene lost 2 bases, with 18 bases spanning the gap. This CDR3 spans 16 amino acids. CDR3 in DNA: TGCGCCAGCAGAGGGGGAAGTTTCCTCCTCACAGATACGCAGTATTTT. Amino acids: CASRGGSFLLTDTQYF. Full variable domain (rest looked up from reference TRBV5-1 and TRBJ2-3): KAGVTQTPRYLIKTRGQQVTLSCSPISGHRSVSWYQQTPGQGLQFLFEYFSETQRNKGNFPGRFSGRQFSNSRSEMNVSTLELGDSALYLCASRGGSFLLTDTQYFGPGTRLTVL.

The CDR3 loop is CASSYGEDTEAFF. As DNA, the CDR3 is TGTGCCAGCAGTTACGGGGAGGACACTGAAGCTTTCTTT. This rearrangement joins TRBV6-5 to TRBJ1-1; D remains ambiguous. This CDR3 comprises 13 residues. Germline CDR1 and CDR2: MNHEY and SVGAGI. The V and J ends lost 2 bases and 3 bases respectively, with 7 bases between them.